The 32 T cell receptor beta chains below all came from one sample that was sequenced in a study of T-cell memory formation after mild COVID-19. TCRdb ran MiXCR on the 5' RACE reads and lists one entry per CDR3 protein. Here the sample spans a few hundred thousand distinct CDR3 sequences, approximately 24% being singletons. The sequenced material came from PBMCs or a T cell subset sorted from them (not recorded which). The receptor set was obtained from an adult woman who had mild COVID-19 (a few samples of this study predate the infection). Cell type and time point are not known.

This clonotype was counted a few times. The chain carries TRBV15 and TRBJ1-2, with D tentatively TRBD1 (6 bases). Trimming took off 2 bases at V and 5 bases at J, with 27 bases between the two ends. The CDR3 has 19 amino acids. Germline CDR1 LNHNV, CDR2 YYDKDF (reference sequence). The CDR3 DNA is TGTGCCACCAGCAGATCGGGGGCAGTTCAGACTCCGGGGCATTATGGCTACACCTTC. It codes for CATSRSGAVQTPGHYGYTF.

This clonotype appeared a few times. The chain couples TRBV7-6 to TRBJ2-3; D perhaps matches TRBD2 (5 bases). The CDR3 runs to 17 residues. With 7 bases removed from V and 0 bases from J, the gap between germline ends came to 20 bases. CDR1 and CDR2 from the germline V gene are SGHVS and FNYEAQ. CDR3 in amino acids: CASTKEGGRPSTDTQYF. DNA for the CDR3: TGTGCCAGCACCAAAGAAGGAGGCCGCCCCAGCACAGATACGCAGTATTTT.

This clonotype was found many times. J is TRBJ2-3 and V is TRBV4-1, with 11 positions matching TRBD2. CDR1 is MGHRA and CDR2 is YSYEKL in the germline V gene. The CDR3 runs 16 residues. Trimming at V came to 5 bases and at J to 6 bases, leaving 10 bases not matched to a gene. This CDR3 reads CASSVRLAGNGDTQYF. Written as DNA, the CDR3 is TGCGCCAGCAGCGTCCGACTAGCGGGGAATGGGGATACGCAGTATTTT.

CDR3 protein: CSVEQGQRTDTQYF. Here the CDR3 DNA reads TGCAGCGTAGAACAGGGGCAAAGGACAGATACGCAGTATTTT. The J gene is TRBJ2-3, the V gene TRBV29-1; 7 bases agree with TRBD1. Germline V gene data show CDR1 as SQVTM and CDR2 as ANQGSEA. Germline trimming cut 6 bases from V and 3 bases from J; bases unmatched to any gene: 9. The CDR3 has 14 residues.

CDR3 DNA sequence: TGTGCCAGCAGCTTATCAGGGACACAATTTACCTACGAGCAGTACTTC. This sequence encodes CASSLSGTQFTYEQYF. The rearrangement uses TRBV7-6 and TRBJ2-7; weak D call: TRBD1 (6 bases). This CDR3 region has 16 residues. V shed 2 bases and J shed 2 bases, with 16 bases lying between them. Germline-derived CDR1 and CDR2 are SGHVS and FNYEAQ.

The chain recombines TRBV5-1 with TRBJ2-1; a possible D gene is TRBD2 (6 bases). The CDR3 is 17 amino acids. With 3 bases removed from V and 0 bases from J, the gap between germline ends came to 16 bases. The V gene's germline CDR1 is SGHRS and CDR2 YFSETQ. CDR3 nucleotides: TGCGCCAGCAGCTCCCTCCCCGTCGGGAGCTCCTACAATGAGCAGTTCTTC. It codes for CASSSLPVGSSYNEQFF.

The genes are TRBV12-3 or TRBV12-4 and TRBJ1-1; no clear D gene. Trimming removed 3 bases at V and 2 bases at J, with 10 bases between. The CDR3 spans 14 residues. This CDR3 reads CASSFIIGNTEAFF. The CDR3 coding sequence is TGTGCCAGCAGTTTTATTATTGGAAACACTGAAGCTTTCTTT.

This clonotype showed up just a few times. The chain employs TRBV20-1 and TRBJ2-7; D not certain. The CDR3 runs to 14 residues. Trimming removed 5 bases at V and 4 bases at J, with 18 bases between. Per germline, CDR1 DFQATT and CDR2 SNEGSKA (reference sequence). The CDR3 reads CSASPQSTPYEQYF. CDR3 DNA sequence: TGCAGTGCTTCCCCTCAATCAACCCCGTACGAGCAGTACTTC.

In this sample, this clonotype turned up a few times. This rearrangement joins TRBV5-1 to TRBJ2-3; 10 bases fit TRBD2. The CDR3 length is 16 residues. Germline V gene lookup returns CDR1 SGHRS and CDR2 YFSETQ. V trimming: 0 bases; J trimming: 5 bases; junction bases outside the gene matches: 6. CDR3 protein: CASSLASGGARDTQYF. The CDR3 DNA reads as TGCGCCAGCAGCTTGGCCAGCGGGGGGGCGAGAGATACGCAGTATTTT.

This clonotype was seen a handful of times. The chain combines TRBV5-4 with TRBJ2-1, with D hard to call. There are 16 residues in the CDR3. V lost 4 bases, J lost 0 bases, and 14 bases lay in between. The germline CDR1 and CDR2 sequences are SGHNT and YYREEE (reference sequence). CDR3 sequence reads: CASSLRLGSSYNEQFF. CDR3 nucleotides: TGTGCCAGCAGCCTGAGACTGGGAAGCTCCTACAATGAGCAGTTCTTC. The full variable domain, with the rest looked up from reference TRBV5-4 and TRBJ2-1, is ETGVTQSPTHLIKTRGQQVTLRCSSQSGHNTVSWYQQALGQGPQFIFQYYREEENGRGNFPPRFSGLQFPNYSSELNVNALELDDSALYLCASSLRLGSSYNEQFFGPGTRLTVL.

The CDR3 region has the DNA TGTGCCAGCTCACCTTTATCACCGAGCTCCTACAATGAGCAGTTCTTC. It translates to CASSPLSPSSYNEQFF. This chain joins TRBV18 and TRBJ2-1; D unresolved. Per germline, CDR1 KGHSH and CDR2 LQKENI. Trimming shortened V by 3 bases and J by 0 bases, and 12 bases separated the two germline ends. CDR3 size: 16 residues.

The chain joins TRBV6-5 to TRBJ2-2, with 14 bases fitting TRBD2. The V and J ends lost 5 bases and 10 bases, in that order; junction bases with no gene match: 9. The CDR3 length is 16 residues. Looked up from germline, CDR1 is MNHEY and CDR2 is SVGAGI. Here the CDR3 reads CASSPPGLAGVEELFF. The DNA of the CDR3 is TGTGCCAGCAGTCCGCCGGGACTAGCGGGAGTTGAGGAGCTGTTTTTT.

J is TRBJ1-1 and V is TRBV20-1, with unresolved D. Per germline, CDR1 DFQATT and CDR2 SNEGSKA (reference sequence). V lost 0 bases and J lost 0, with 8 bases in between. This CDR3 contains 14 residues. The CDR3 DNA sequence: TGCAGTGCTAGAGAGGCGTACATGAACACTGAAGCTTTCTTT. Translating it yields CSAREAYMNTEAFF.

The chain uses TRBV9 and TRBJ2-7; 7 bases map to TRBD2. This CDR3 contains 17 residues. V gave up 0 bases and J gave up 0 bases; unmatched junction bases: 9. The V gene's germline CDR1 is SGDLS and CDR2 YYNGEE. As DNA, the CDR3 is TGTGCCAGCAGCGTAGAAGGAAGCGGGACCCACTCCTACGAGCAGTACTTC. The encoded protein is CASSVEGSGTHSYEQYF.

The chain joins TRBV5-5 to TRBJ2-4; 9 nucleotides match TRBD2. The CDR3 spans 14 residues. Germline assignment: CDR1 SGHKS and CDR2 YYEKEE (reference sequence). After removal of 4 bases from V and 4 bases from J, the junction contained 3 bases not matched to a gene. As DNA, the CDR3 is TGTGCCAGCAGCCCCACTAGCGGGAAAAACATTCAGTACTTC. Protein sequence: CASSPTSGKNIQYF. Based on the CDR3 plus reference TRBV5-5 and TRBJ2-4, the full variable domain is DAGVTQSPTHLIKTRGQQVTLRCSPISGHKSVSWYQQVLGQGPQFIFQYYEKEERGRGNFPDRFSARQFPNYSSELNVNALLLGDSALYLCASSPTSGKNIQYFGAGTRLSVL.

This clonotype was detected a few times. This rearrangement joins TRBV7-9 to TRBJ2-7; D remains unclear. Germline loops: CDR1 SEHNR, CDR2 FQNEAQ (reference sequence). V was clipped by 5 bases and J by 5 bases, with 10 bases between them. The CDR3 contains 12 residues. In DNA form, the CDR3 reads TGTGCCAGCAGCGGAGTTCCAAACGAGCAGTACTTC. It translates to CASSGVPNEQYF.

This clonotype was observed a handful of times. The CDR3 DNA reads TGTGCCAGCAGCCCTCGTGGAGTCCGGGATGCGGATACGCAGTATTTT. As protein: CASSPRGVRDADTQYF. The V call is TRBV7-2, the J call TRBJ2-3; D is possibly TRBD2 (5 bases). CDR3 length equals 16 residues. Trimming pared 5 bases from V and 6 bases from J, leaving 21 bases between. CDR1 and CDR2 from the germline V gene are SGHTA and FQGNSA. Full variable domain (missing parts from reference TRBV7-2 and TRBJ2-3): GAGVSQSPSNKVTEKGKDVELRCDPISGHTALYWYRQSLGQGLEFLIYFQGNSAPDKSGLPSDRFSAERTGGSVSTLTIQRTQQEDSAVYLCASSPRGVRDADTQYFGPGTRLTVL.

This clonotype has just a few counts. The V gene is TRBV6-2 or TRBV6-3, the J gene TRBJ2-7; D is possibly TRBD1 (6 bases). V was clipped by 6 bases and J by 3 bases, with 21 bases between them. This CDR3 has 16 residues. Germline values: CDR1 MNHEY, CDR2 SVGEGT. CDR3 amino acids: CASRKEQGKGLYEQYF. The CDR3 nucleotides read TGTGCCAGCAGAAAAGAACAGGGTAAAGGCCTCTACGAGCAGTACTTC.

The rearrangement joins TRBV19 to TRBJ1-6; D is ambiguous. V was cut by 5 bases and J by 9 bases, with 8 bases left in between. There are 12 residues in the CDR3. Per germline, CDR1 LNHDA and CDR2 SQIVND (reference sequence). CDR3 region: CASSSFGSPLHF. In DNA form, the CDR3 reads TGTGCCAGTAGTTCGTTTGGTTCACCCCTCCACTTT.

In nucleotides, the CDR3 is TGTGCCAGCAGCCAAGATCTGATTATAGAGACCCAGTACTTC. It is translated as CASSQDLIIETQYF. The chain joins TRBV4-2 to TRBJ2-5; D gene uncertain. Trimming stripped 0 bases from V and 4 bases from J, with 9 bases between. The CDR3 extends over 14 amino acids. Per the germline V gene, CDR1 is LGHNA and CDR2 is YNFKEQ.

The chain is built from TRBV5-1 and TRBJ2-1; 9 bases line up with TRBD2. V lost 0 bases, J lost 8 bases, and 9 bases stayed unmatched. The CDR3 contains 16 residues. Germline V lookup: CDR1 SGHRS, CDR2 YFSETQ. The CDR3 DNA reads as TGCGCCAGCAGCTTGGCCCAGCGGGGGGCCGGGGATGAGCAGTTCTTC. Translating gives CASSLAQRGAGDEQFF.

This clonotype was seen a handful of times. The chain couples TRBV7-6 to TRBJ2-2; a possible D gene is TRBD1 (5 bases). Germline CDR1 reads SGHVS; CDR2 reads FNYEAQ. V shed 1 base and J shed 1 base, with 7 bases lying between them. The CDR3 runs 15 residues. The CDR3 DNA follows: TGTGCCAGCAGCTTAGGACAGCAGAACACCGGGGAGCTGTTTTTT. Residues: CASSLGQQNTGELFF.

This clonotype was seen repeatedly, ten times or more. The chain joins TRBV7-8 to TRBJ2-1; weak D call: TRBD2 (6 bases). The V gene lost 3 bases and the J gene lost 6 bases, with 12 bases spanning the gap. The CDR3 is 14 amino acids. Germline loops: CDR1 SGHVS, CDR2 FQNEAQ. The DNA for the CDR3 is TGTGCCAGCAGCTTTCAGACTAGGCTCAATGAGCAGTTCTTC. Protein product: CASSFQTRLNEQFF.

This clonotype came up a few times. The chain is built from TRBV12-3 or TRBV12-4 and TRBJ1-4; D is unclear. Trimming left V 5 bases short and J 0 bases short, with 10 bases between. The CDR3 extends over 15 amino acids. This chain's CDR3 is CASSRTEATNEKLFF. CDR3 nucleotide sequence: TGTGCCAGCAGTCGGACCGAAGCAACTAATGAAAAACTGTTTTTT.

This chain connects TRBV29-1 to TRBJ2-2; D gene unclear. Germline CDR1 and CDR2: SQVTM and ANQGSEA. Trimming stripped 7 bases from V and 1 base from J, with 7 bases between. The CDR3 has 12 amino acids. CDR3 bases: TGCAGCGCATCACTGAACACCGGGGAGCTGTTTTTT. It translates to CSASLNTGELFF.

This clonotype appeared a few times. The CDR3 is CASSLGGDGEAFF. Written as DNA, the CDR3 is TGTGCCAGCAGTTTAGGGGGGGACGGAGAAGCTTTCTTT. The chain has TRBV12-3 or TRBV12-4 and TRBJ1-1; maybe TRBD1 (5 bases). Trimming removed 1 base from V and 8 bases from J, with 11 bases in between. This CDR3 has 13 amino acids.

The chain has TRBV3-1 and TRBJ1-2; 8 bases agree with TRBD1. There are 15 residues in the CDR3. Germline V gene lookup returns CDR1 LGHDT and CDR2 YNNKEL (reference sequence). The J segment lost 2 bases and the V segment lost 4 bases, leaving 6 bases of the junction unmatched. The CDR3 DNA follows: TGTGCCAGCAGCCGGGGAGACAGGGGAAACTATGGCTACACCTTC. Protein product: CASSRGDRGNYGYTF.

This chain joins TRBV10-3 and TRBJ2-3, with 7 positions matching TRBD2. Germline CDR1 and CDR2: ENHRY and SYGVKD. This CDR3 region has 15 residues. Losses at the gene ends were 8 bases for V and 0 bases for J; bases not matched to a gene: 8. The CDR3 here is CAIAAGELSTDTQYF. DNA for the CDR3: TGTGCCATCGCCGCGGGGGAGCTCAGCACAGATACGCAGTATTTT.

A few counts support this clonotype. V and J are TRBV9 and TRBJ2-2; D gene ambiguous. Germline V gene lookup returns CDR1 SGDLS and CDR2 YYNGEE. This CDR3 region has 12 residues. Trimming pared 8 bases from V and 5 bases from J, leaving 10 bases between. CDR3 in DNA: TGTGCCAGGGGTTTAGAAACCGGGGAGCTGTTTTTT. This gives the protein CARGLETGELFF.

This clonotype was picked up a small number of times. V gene TRBV20-1 combines with J gene TRBJ2-7; the D gene is possibly TRBD2 (5 bases). The CDR3 covers 12 residues. Germline V CDR1 and CDR2: DFQATT, SNEGSKA (reference sequence). V was shortened by 5 bases and J by 0 bases, with 8 bases between the two germline ends. CDR3 amino acids: CSAQRSSYEQYF. The CDR3 nucleotides read TGCAGTGCTCAGCGGAGCTCCTACGAGCAGTACTTC.

This clonotype was found a few times. This chain joins TRBV11-2 and TRBJ1-4; D is possibly TRBD1 (6 bases). Germline-derived CDR1 and CDR2 are SGHAT and FQNNGV. V was shortened by 3 bases and J by 10 bases, with 21 bases between the two germline ends. This CDR3 spans 16 amino acids. The CDR3 spells CASSLVWTARGGKLFF. For the CDR3, the DNA is TGTGCCAGCAGCTTGGTTTGGACAGCGCGAGGTGGAAAACTGTTTTTT.

This clonotype came up a few times. This chain uses TRBV20-1 with TRBJ1-1, with a tentative D call TRBD1 (5 bases). The V gene lost 1 base and the J gene lost 4 bases, with 7 bases spanning the gap. This CDR3 contains 12 residues. Looked up from germline, CDR1 is DFQATT and CDR2 is SNEGSKA (reference sequence). CDR3 nucleotides: TGCAGTGCTAGAGTCAGGGTCACTGAAGCTTTCTTT. Protein: CSARVRVTEAFF.